This entry lists 31 T cell receptor beta chains sequenced from one sample in a study of early T cells in non-severe SARS-CoV-2 infection. TCRdb reprocessed the 5' RACE reads with MiXCR, giving one entry per CDR3 protein. Found here are tens of thousands of distinct CDR3 sequences, approximately 5.6% of them singletons; the top ten hold approximately 3.4%. The sample consisted of whole blood. These receptors were taken from an adult who was a healthcare worker with PCR-confirmed SARS-CoV-2 infection or an uninfected control (not recorded which).

This clonotype was seen repeatedly, ten times or more. In DNA form, the CDR3 reads TGCGCCAACCCGATGGCTCGGAATTCGGACTACGAGCAGTACTTC. Its translation is CANPMARNSDYEQYF. The chain combines TRBV10-1 with TRBJ2-7; no reliable D call. CDR1 is WNHNN, CDR2 SYGVQD, per germline (reference sequence). V lost 10 bases and J 3 bases, leaving 22 bases between the germline ends. The CDR3 has 15 amino acids.

The chain uses TRBV2 and TRBJ2-1; D unclear. From germline, CDR1 is SNHLY and CDR2 FYNNEI. There are 13 residues in the CDR3. Trimming removed 6 bases from V and 0 bases from J, with 6 bases in between. The DNA of the CDR3 is TGTGCCAGCAGCGAACGCTCCTACAATGAGCAGTTCTTC. Translated, it gives CASSERSYNEQFF. The full variable domain, with the rest looked up from reference TRBV2 and TRBJ2-1, is EPEVTQTPSHQVTQMGQEVILRCVPISNHLYFYWYRQILGQKVEFLVSFYNNEISEKSEIFDDQFSVERPDGSNFTLKIRSTKLEDSAMYFCASSERSYNEQFFGPGTRLTVL.

This clonotype came up many times. This chain uses TRBV15 with TRBJ2-7; 9 nucleotides align to TRBD2. The ends lost 1 base at V and 6 bases at J; junction bases unmatched: 7. Germline CDR1 is LNHNV and CDR2 is YYDKDF (reference sequence). The CDR3 spans 15 residues. DNA for the CDR3: TGTGCCACCAGCAGAGTCGGCGGGAGGGCCATCGAGCAGTACTTC. Translating it yields CATSRVGGRAIEQYF.

This clonotype was detected ten times or more. V and J are TRBV19 and TRBJ2-1; tentative D call: TRBD2 (5 bases). The germline V and J ends were trimmed by 7 bases and 7 bases, with 14 bases remaining between them. This CDR3 contains 13 residues. Looked up from germline, CDR1 is LNHDA and CDR2 is SQIVND (reference sequence). The CDR3 reads CASIPGGRNEQFF. The DNA of the CDR3 is TGTGCCAGTATCCCAGGAGGCCGGAATGAGCAGTTCTTC.

This clonotype counts as medium-sized. The chain is built from TRBV7-2 and TRBJ2-5; 7 bases align to TRBD2. After removal of 5 bases from V and 5 bases from J, the junction contained 8 bases not matched to a gene. Germline V lookup: CDR1 SGHTA, CDR2 FQGNSA. This CDR3 is built from 14 residues. For the CDR3, the DNA is TGTGCCAGCAGCAGGAGGGAGGGAGTGGAGACCCAGTACTTC. It yields the protein CASSRREGVETQYF.

This clonotype was picked up a small number of times. A much larger clone lies one base from this, so it may be a read error. J is TRBJ2-1 and V is TRBV20-1; 8 bases match TRBD2. The trim removed 1 base at V and 5 bases at J, leaving 7 bases unmatched. This CDR3 spans 15 amino acids. Germline CDR1 is DFQATT and CDR2 is SNEGSKA (reference sequence). The CDR3 sequence: CSARVCLAGNNEQFF. The CDR3 DNA follows: TGCAGTGCTAGAGTTTGCCTAGCGGGTAACAATGAGCAGTTCTTC.

In its sample, this clonotype was seen many times. CDR3 bases: TGTGCCAGCAGCGCACAGGGGGCCTACGAGCAGTACTTC. Translating it yields CASSAQGAYEQYF. V usage is TRBV9 and J usage is TRBJ2-7; the match to TRBD1 covers 8 bases. The trim removed 3 bases at V and 2 bases at J, leaving 1 base unmatched. The CDR3 has 13 residues. Germline CDR1 is SGDLS and CDR2 is YYNGEE.

In its sample, this clonotype was seen many times. The rearrangement uses TRBV5-1 and TRBJ2-1, with D perhaps assigned TRBD1 or TRBD2 (5 bases each). This CDR3 is built from 16 residues. Germline loops: CDR1 SGHRS, CDR2 YFSETQ. Trimming took off 1 base at V and 0 bases at J, with 11 bases between the two ends. The CDR3 nucleotides read TGCGCCAGCAGCTTGTACGGGGCTAGCTCCTACAATGAGCAGTTCTTC. This gives the protein CASSLYGASSYNEQFF.

The chain recombines TRBV7-6 with TRBJ2-1; 14 bases line up with TRBD2. The junction had 6 bases not matched to a gene; V was cut back by 5 bases and J by 9 bases. CDR1 SGHVS and CDR2 FNYEAQ come from the germline V gene. The CDR3 length is 15 residues. CDR3 loop: CASSLGLAGAIEQFF. The CDR3 coding sequence is TGTGCCAGCAGCCTGGGACTAGCGGGAGCAATTGAGCAGTTCTTC.

V is TRBV11-2 and J is TRBJ2-2, with a possible D match to TRBD1 (6 bases). This CDR3 spans 18 amino acids. In germline, CDR1 is SGHAT, CDR2 FQNNGV. V was clipped by 1 base and J by 0 bases, with 15 bases between them. The CDR3 DNA is TGTGCCAGCAGCTTAGGGGACCGGGACACCTCGAACACCGGGGAGCTGTTTTTT. It translates to CASSLGDRDTSNTGELFF.

This clonotype appeared many times. V gene TRBV5-1 combines with J gene TRBJ2-1, with D perhaps TRBD1 (5 bases). Deletions cut 1 base from V and 5 bases from J, with 7 bases between. The CDR3 is 13 residues long. Per germline, CDR1 SGHRS and CDR2 YFSETQ. For the CDR3, the DNA is TGCGCCAGCAGCTTGCAAGGGGACAATGAGCAGTTCTTC. Its translation is CASSLQGDNEQFF. Filled out from reference TRBV5-1 and TRBJ2-1, the complete variable domain reads KAGVTQTPRYLIKTRGQQVTLSCSPISGHRSVSWYQQTPGQGLQFLFEYFSETQRNKGNFPGRFSGRQFSNSRSEMNVSTLELGDSALYLCASSLQGDNEQFFGPGTRLTVL.

The chain links TRBV6-2 or TRBV6-3 to TRBJ2-3; 8 bases are shared with TRBD2. Unmatched junction bases numbered 0, after V lost 4 bases and J lost 0 bases. The CDR3 is made up of 14 amino acids. The V gene's germline CDR1 is MNHEY and CDR2 SVGEGT. Here the CDR3 reads CASSLAGSTDTQYF. CDR3 bases: TGTGCCAGCAGTTTAGCGGGGAGCACAGATACGCAGTATTTT.

The chain joins TRBV7-9 to TRBJ2-3; D not certain. The V gene's germline CDR1 is SEHNR and CDR2 FQNEAQ (reference sequence). The V end lost 10 bases, the J end lost 1 base, and 9 bases lay between the germline ends. The CDR3 has 12 amino acids. CDR3 sequence: CATRGGTDTQYF. The CDR3 region has the DNA TGTGCCACCCGCGGAGGCACAGATACGCAGTATTTT.

This clonotype occurred many times. The chain is built from TRBV20-1 and TRBJ2-7; 9 nucleotides match TRBD1. Germline trimming cut 5 bases from V and 0 bases from J; bases unmatched to any gene: 8. The CDR3 has 15 amino acids. The germline V gene encodes CDR1 DFQATT and CDR2 SNEGSKA (reference sequence). The CDR3 DNA follows: TGCAGTGCTTACCCGGGACAGGGCTTCTCCTACGAGCAGTACTTC. Encoded protein: CSAYPGQGFSYEQYF.

This clonotype has a count of ten or more. The V and J genes are TRBV18 and TRBJ2-7; 8 bases align to TRBD1. From germline, CDR1 is KGHSH and CDR2 LQKENI. Trimming at V came to 3 bases and at J to 7 bases, leaving 14 bases not matched to a gene. The CDR3 consists of 16 residues. CDR3 loop: CASSPPGQASTREQYF. The DNA of the CDR3 is TGTGCCAGCTCACCGCCGGGACAGGCATCAACAAGGGAGCAGTACTTC.

The V and J genes are TRBV27 and TRBJ2-1; D might be TRBD2 (5 bases). CDR1 MNHEY and CDR2 SMNVEV come from the germline V gene (reference sequence). V lost 6 bases to trimming and J lost 0 bases, with 9 bases between them. The CDR3 extends over 14 amino acids. The CDR3 bases are TGTGCCAGCAGGCTAGGGAGCTCCTACAATGAGCAGTTCTTC. Encoded protein: CASRLGSSYNEQFF.

This clonotype showed up just a few times. The rearrangement links TRBV28 to TRBJ2-7; a weak D match, TRBD1 (6 bases). The CDR3 is 14 amino acids. V lost 5 bases and J 3 bases, leaving 14 bases between the germline ends. From germline, CDR1 is MDHEN and CDR2 SYDVKM. The CDR3 sequence: CASSAATGDYEQYF. CDR3 DNA sequence: TGTGCCAGCAGTGCCGCGACAGGAGACTACGAGCAGTACTTC.

As DNA, the CDR3 is TGTGCCAGCAGCCCGCTCACAGCGGGAGGAGGGGAGCAGTACTTC. Translated: CASSPLTAGGGEQYF. The rearrangement uses TRBV11-3 and TRBJ2-7, with TRBD2 matching 9 bases. Germline-derived CDR1 and CDR2 are SGHNT and YENEEA. CDR3 length: 15 residues. The ends lost 5 bases at V and 7 bases at J; junction bases unmatched: 12.

Ten or more counts support this clonotype. The J gene is TRBJ2-7, the V gene TRBV29-1, with 7 bases that match TRBD1. Germline loops: CDR1 SQVTM, CDR2 ANQGSEA. The CDR3 spans 11 residues. Trimming took 6 bases from V and 1 from J; bases not matched to a gene: 0. In nucleotides, the CDR3 is TGCAGCGTGGGACAGTCCTACGAGCAGTACTTC. Translation gives CSVGQSYEQYF.

This clonotype was found many times. J is TRBJ2-5 and V is TRBV4-3; D gene uncertain. With 0 bases removed from V and 0 bases from J, the gap between germline ends came to 17 bases. Germline CDR1 reads LGHNA; CDR2 reads YSLEER. The CDR3 totals 18 residues. The CDR3 sequence is CASSQDLDGARHQETQYF. As DNA, the CDR3 is TGCGCCAGCAGCCAAGATTTAGATGGCGCTAGACACCAAGAGACCCAGTACTTC.

In its sample, this clonotype was seen a few times. The CDR3 reads CASSVTGEDTQYF. CDR3 coding DNA: TGTGCCAGCAGCGTGACCGGTGAAGATACGCAGTATTTT. V usage is TRBV5-4 and J usage is TRBJ2-3, with D hard to call. Germline CDR1 and CDR2: SGHNT and YYREEE (reference sequence). V gave up 4 bases and J gave up 5 bases, with 11 bases separating them. The CDR3 sequence is 13 residues long.

The rearrangement uses TRBV3-1 and TRBJ2-3; 11 nucleotides align to TRBD2. The CDR3 extends over 16 amino acids. The germline CDR1 and CDR2 sequences are LGHDT and YNNKEL (reference sequence). Losses at the gene ends were 0 bases for V and 6 bases for J; bases not matched to a gene: 5. The CDR3 region has the DNA TGTGCCAGCAGCCAAGATTTACTAGCGGGAGCCGATACGCAGTATTTT. Translation: CASSQDLLAGADTQYF.

The J gene is TRBJ2-1, the V gene TRBV15; D may be TRBD1 (5 bases). Trimming cost V 0 bases and J 8 bases, with 14 bases left between them. The CDR3 contains 15 residues. Per germline, CDR1 LNHNV and CDR2 YYDKDF (reference sequence). The CDR3 sequence is CATSRDLGARDEQFF. CDR3 DNA: TGTGCCACCAGCAGAGATCTTGGGGCCAGGGATGAGCAGTTCTTC.

At least ten counts were recorded for this clonotype. The V and J genes are TRBV6-2 or TRBV6-3 and TRBJ2-1; D unclear. Germline assignment: CDR1 MNHEY and CDR2 SVGEGT. The CDR3 totals 18 residues. Trimming took 6 bases from V and 6 from J, leaving 27 bases between them. The CDR3 DNA follows: TGTGCCAGCAGCAGTTTTAGCATGATCCGTTCTACGATCAATGAGCAGTTCTTC. It is translated as CASSSFSMIRSTINEQFF.

This clonotype was picked up many times. In nucleotides, the CDR3 is TGTGCCAGTAGTATAGACAGCCCATCCTACGAGCAGTACTTC. Its protein product is CASSIDSPSYEQYF. The rearrangement joins TRBV19 to TRBJ2-7, with D uncertain. Germline V gene data show CDR1 as LNHDA and CDR2 as SQIVND (reference sequence). With 0 bases removed from V and 1 base from J, the gap between germline ends came to 7 bases. CDR3 length equals 14 residues.

V and J are TRBV4-1 and TRBJ1-5, with a weak D call TRBD1 (5 bases). Germline CDR1 reads MGHRA; CDR2 reads YSYEKL. The CDR3 contains 16 residues. Trimming left V 1 base short and J 1 base short, with 11 bases between. CDR3 in amino acids: CASSQVVGQSNQPQHF. The CDR3 bases are TGCGCCAGCAGCCAAGTCGTGGGGCAGAGCAATCAGCCCCAGCATTTT.

The chain couples TRBV7-9 to TRBJ2-3; 7 bases map to TRBD1. The CDR3 covers 15 residues. Germline CDR1 SEHNR, CDR2 FQNEAQ (reference sequence). Trimming cost V 2 bases and J 4 bases; bases outside gene matches: 6. The chain's CDR3 is CASSLNDRDADTQYF. The CDR3 DNA sequence: TGTGCCAGCAGCTTAAATGACAGGGATGCAGATACGCAGTATTTT.

This clonotype came up a few times. The CDR3: CASSLDTVRGQETQYF. The CDR3 bases are TGTGCCAGCAGCTTAGATACGGTCAGGGGACAAGAGACCCAGTACTTC. The J gene is TRBJ2-5, the V gene TRBV11-2; a possible D gene is TRBD1 (6 bases). V gave up 0 bases and J gave up 2 bases, with 13 bases separating them. CDR1 and CDR2 (germline): SGHAT, FQNNGV. This CDR3 comprises 16 residues.

This clonotype was seen repeatedly, ten times or more. J is TRBJ2-1 and V is TRBV7-6, with TRBD2 matching over 9 bases. CDR1 SGHVS and CDR2 FNYEAQ come from the germline V gene. V lost 0 bases to trimming and J lost 2 bases; unmatched junction nucleotides: 2. The CDR3 length is 16 residues. The CDR3 DNA is TGTGCCAGCAGCTTAGCGCCTAGCGGGACCTACAATGAGCAGTTCTTC. It is translated as CASSLAPSGTYNEQFF.

This clonotype was counted ten times or more. The rearrangement uses TRBV5-4 and TRBJ2-7; D not resolved. V was trimmed by 3 bases and J by 6 bases, leaving 10 bases between them. The CDR3 totals 12 residues. The germline V gene has CDR1 SGHNT and CDR2 YYREEE (reference sequence). DNA for the CDR3: TGTGCCAGCAGCTATCCTAGGTCCGAGCAGTACTTC. Amino acid sequence: CASSYPRSEQYF.

The chain links TRBV3-1 to TRBJ2-2; D not resolved. This CDR3 is 14 amino acids long. V lost 6 bases, J lost 0 bases, and 8 bases lay in between. Germline V gives CDR1 LGHDT, CDR2 YNNKEL (reference sequence). This CDR3 is CASSLVSNTGELFF. The CDR3 DNA follows: TGTGCCAGCAGTCTCGTTTCGAACACCGGGGAGCTGTTTTTT.